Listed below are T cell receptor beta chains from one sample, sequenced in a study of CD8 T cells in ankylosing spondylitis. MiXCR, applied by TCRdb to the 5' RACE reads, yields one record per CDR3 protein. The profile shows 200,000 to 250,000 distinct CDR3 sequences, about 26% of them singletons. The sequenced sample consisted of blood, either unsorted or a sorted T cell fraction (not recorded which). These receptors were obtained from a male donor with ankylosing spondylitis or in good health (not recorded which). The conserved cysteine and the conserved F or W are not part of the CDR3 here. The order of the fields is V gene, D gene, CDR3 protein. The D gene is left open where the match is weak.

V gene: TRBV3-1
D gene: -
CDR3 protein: ASSRIRNTGELF

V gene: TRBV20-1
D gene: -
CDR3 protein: SARAEGSSYNSPLH

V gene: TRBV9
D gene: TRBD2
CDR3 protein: ASSVRPLAGVGTDTQY

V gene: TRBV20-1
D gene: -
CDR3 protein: SAVSERATNEQY

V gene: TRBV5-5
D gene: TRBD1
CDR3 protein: ASSWDSYSYNEQF

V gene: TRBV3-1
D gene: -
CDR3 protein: ASSQEGYTTDTQY

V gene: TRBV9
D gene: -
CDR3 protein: ASSDRGTNTGELF

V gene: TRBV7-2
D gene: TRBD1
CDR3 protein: ASTTGVASTDTQY

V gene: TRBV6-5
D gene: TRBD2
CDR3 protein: ASSYRLAGLNEQF

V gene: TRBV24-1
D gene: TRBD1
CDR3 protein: ATSDSQGVNTDTQY

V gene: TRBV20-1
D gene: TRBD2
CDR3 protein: SASLGGGSTDTQY